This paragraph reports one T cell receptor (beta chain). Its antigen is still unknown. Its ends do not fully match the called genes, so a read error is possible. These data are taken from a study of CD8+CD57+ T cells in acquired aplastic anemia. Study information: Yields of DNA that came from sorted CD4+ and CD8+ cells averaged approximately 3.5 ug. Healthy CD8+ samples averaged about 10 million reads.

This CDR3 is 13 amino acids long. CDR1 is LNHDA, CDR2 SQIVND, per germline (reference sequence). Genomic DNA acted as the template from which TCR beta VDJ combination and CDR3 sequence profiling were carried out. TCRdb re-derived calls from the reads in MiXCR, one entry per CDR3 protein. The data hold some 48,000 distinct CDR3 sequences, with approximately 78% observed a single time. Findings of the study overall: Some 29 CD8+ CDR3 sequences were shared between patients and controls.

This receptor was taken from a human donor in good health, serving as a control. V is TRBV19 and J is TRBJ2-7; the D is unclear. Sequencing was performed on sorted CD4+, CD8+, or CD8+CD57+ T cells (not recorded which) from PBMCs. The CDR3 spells CASSLDGGGQQYF. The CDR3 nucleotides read TGCGCCAGCAGCTTGGACGGTGGCGGCCAGCAGTACTTC.